This record concerns one TCR beta chain sequence. CD8+ and CD4+ T cells circulating in blood were sequenced for TCR beta. The multiple sclerosis control group consisted of treatment-naive patients whose relapsing-remitting disease, which was either stable or active, fulfilled revised McDonald criteria. Negative isolation was used for CD8+ and CD4+ T cells and FACS enrichment for TEMRA cells. There are 16 residues in the CDR3. V lost 0 bases and J lost 4, with 15 bases in between. Germline lookup yields CDR1 MNHEY and CDR2 SVGAGI. RNA, at about 0.45 to 1 ug, was reverse transcribed with random hexamers. It was immunoSEQ multiplex PCR that amplified TCR beta CDR3 across 54 Vbeta and 13 Jbeta. TCRdb processed the immunoSEQ multiplex PCR reads anew with MiXCR; each CDR3 protein has one entry. The sample gives about 400,000 distinct CDR3 sequences, 75% to 90% of which show up once; approximately 0.12% is in the top ten.

This entry comes from a study of CD8 T cells in Susac syndrome. Sequencing input: CD8+ T cells from PBMCs. The rearrangement links TRBV6-5 to TRBJ1-2, with D possibly TRBD1 on 5 matching bases. The receptor was isolated from a human donor with multiple sclerosis. This chain's CDR3 is CASSYSSSFGGYGYTF. CDR3 DNA sequence: TGTGCCAGCAGTTACTCGAGTTCTTTTGGGGGCTATGGCTACACCTTC.